This T cell receptor (beta chain) was recorded in a study of cytomegalovirus exposure and HLA in healthy donors. Study outcomes and limitations: Donors were assumed by presence/absence analyses to have roughly uniform sequencing depth. Accurate HLA-A and HLA-B prediction from TCR beta sequences was reported for most subjects. A later analysis showed TCR association rates differing by HLA locus, peaking at DRB1 and lowest at HLA-C.

Remarks on this clone: Its antigen is not known.

The CDR3 runs to 13 residues. Germline CDR1 is SGHNT and CDR2 is YENEEA. The V end was cut by 3 bases, the J end by 2 bases, with 7 bases between. Primers included in the PCR were 60 Vbeta and 13 Jbeta primers. Measured with immunoSEQ multiplex PCR; TCRdb has only the in-frame clones, and not every one. Among 94,000 or so clones listed, about two thirds were seen once. This chain links TRBV11-3 with TRBJ2-5; D call uncertain. Sequenced material: PBMCs. The clonotype comes from a man aged 60 to 69 in good health and CMV-seronegative. CDR3 sequence reads: CASSLNGQETQYF. CDR3 DNA sequence: TGTGCCAGCAGCTTGAACGGTCAAGAGACCCAGTACTTC.